This entry lists 15 T cell receptor beta chains sequenced from one sample in a study of long-term antiretroviral therapy in people with HIV. The assay, immunoSEQ v3.0, was run at survey level. Libraries were prepared by immunoSEQ multiplex PCR; TCRdb keeps only in-frame clonotypes and omits some of them. The sample has about 25,000 clones, just over 85% seen once. The material sequenced was unsorted PBMCs, taken more than 4.3 years after starting antiretroviral therapy. The receptors come from a man aged 25 to 45 with HIV.

The rearrangement uses TRBV7-2 and TRBJ2-2; D not certain. Between the trimmed V and J ends, which lost 1 base and 1 base, there was a span of 10 bases. Germline-derived CDR1 and CDR2 are SGHTA and FQGNSA. CDR3 length: 16 residues. This chain's CDR3 is CASSLVPGLNTGELFF. In DNA, the CDR3 is TGTGCCAGCAGCTTAGTTCCCGGGTTGAACACCGGGGAGCTGTTTTTT.

The chain employs TRBV7-2 and TRBJ2-5; 8 bases are shared with TRBD1. The ends lost 2 bases at V and 5 bases at J; junction bases unmatched: 4. The germline CDR1 and CDR2 sequences are SGHTA and FQGNSA. CDR3 size: 14 residues. The CDR3 nucleotides are TGTGCCAGCAGCTTATGGGCAGGGGGCGAGACCCAGTACTTC. As protein: CASSLWAGGETQYF.

Only one count was recorded for this clone. This chain joins TRBV10-3 and TRBJ1-1; D call uncertain. CDR3 length equals 13 residues. Germline V lookup: CDR1 ENHRY, CDR2 SYGVKD. Trimming removed 6 bases from V and 3 bases from J, with 11 bases in between. The CDR3: CAISLREDTEAFF. The DNA of the CDR3 is TGTGCCATCAGCCTCCGAGAGGACACTGAAGCTTTCTTT.

The chain joins TRBV6-6 to TRBJ2-7, with D possibly called TRBD1 or TRBD2 (5 bases each). CDR3 length: 14 amino acids. CDR1 is MNHNY, CDR2 SVGAGI, per germline (reference sequence). V lost 6 bases, J lost 1 base, and 13 bases lay in between. As DNA, the CDR3 is TGTGCCAGCAGCACTCTGGGACGGTCCTACGAGCAGTACTTC. Translation gives CASSTLGRSYEQYF.

The J gene is TRBJ1-2, the V gene TRBV1. TRBV1 represents a pseudogene. The length of the CDR3 is 18 residues. CDR3 nucleotide sequence: TGCACCAGCAGCCAAGATCTTTACGTCAACTCCTGGTTCTATGGCTACACCTTC. It is translated as CTSSQDLYVNSWFYGYTF.

The chain is built from TRBV23-1 and TRBJ2-5; 12 nucleotides agree with TRBD1. TRBV23-1 is flagged as an ORF with uncertain function. The V segment lost 5 bases and the J segment 7 bases; nucleotides outside the gene matches: 32. This CDR3 contains 23 residues. The CDR3 coding sequence is TGCGCCAGCAGTTGGGGACCGGGACAGGGGGCGGGAGATGGCAGCGGGAGTGGCGGGACCCAGTACTTC. This gives the protein CASSWGPGQGAGDGSGSGGTQYF.

The V call is TRBV9, the J call TRBJ2-3, with 7 bases matching TRBD2. The germline gives CDR1 SGDLS, CDR2 YYNGEE. This CDR3 contains 15 residues. The V and J ends lost 5 bases and 0 bases, in that order; junction bases with no gene match: 6. Written as DNA, the CDR3 is TGTGCCAGCAGTCTATCCGGGGGGAGCACAGATACGCAGTATTTT. As protein: CASSLSGGSTDTQYF.

The rearrangement uses TRBV30 and TRBJ2-1, with 13 bases that match TRBD2. There are 16 residues in the CDR3. Trimming took 3 bases from V and 7 from J; bases not matched to a gene: 9. Germline V gene data show CDR1 as GTSNPN and CDR2 as SVGIG (reference sequence). This chain's CDR3 is CAWSETGLAGINEQFF. As DNA, the CDR3 is TGTGCCTGGAGCGAAACGGGACTAGCGGGAATAAATGAGCAGTTCTTC. Together with reference TRBV30 and TRBJ2-1, the CDR3 gives the full variable domain: SQTIHQWPATLVQPVGSPLSLECTVEGTSNPNLYWYRQAAGRGLQLLFYSVGIGQISSEVPQNLSASRPQDRQFILSSKKLLLSDSGFYLCAWSETGLAGINEQFFGPGTRLTVL.

This clone was observed a few times. The chain uses TRBV10-1 and TRBJ1-3; D is ambiguous. Between the trimmed V and J ends, which lost 6 bases and 4 bases, there was a span of 13 bases. CDR1 and CDR2 from the germline V gene are WNHNN and SYGVQD (reference sequence). The CDR3 covers 14 residues. The CDR3 nucleotides are TGCGCCAGCAGAAGGGCCGGGCCCGGAAACACCATATATTTT. It translates to CASRRAGPGNTIYF.

The chain combines TRBV13 with TRBJ2-7; TRBD2 aligns across 8 bases. Germline V lookup: CDR1 PRHDT, CDR2 FYEKMQ (reference sequence). The CDR3 is 16 residues long. Trimming took 4 bases from V and 5 from J; bases not matched to a gene: 13. The CDR3 DNA sequence: TGTGCCAGCAGCTCCCCCGGGGCGGGAGGTTCCCACGAGCAGTACTTC. Protein sequence: CASSSPGAGGSHEQYF. Together with reference TRBV13 and TRBJ2-7, the CDR3 gives the full variable domain: AAGVIQSPRHLIKEKRETATLKCYPIPRHDTVYWYQQGPGQDPQFLISFYEKMQSDKGSIPDRFSAQQFSDYHSELNMSSLELGDSALYFCASSSPGAGGSHEQYFGPGTRLTVT.

The chain links TRBV29-1 to TRBJ2-1; a possible D gene is TRBD2 (5 bases). CDR1 SQVTM and CDR2 ANQGSEA come from the germline V gene. The CDR3 contains 11 residues. Trimming removed 7 bases at V and 6 bases at J, with 10 bases between. CDR3 amino acids: CSGIEGNEQFF. The CDR3 nucleotides read TGCAGCGGTATCGAGGGCAATGAGCAGTTCTTC.

This chain uses TRBV11-2 with TRBJ1-2; 7 bases agree with TRBD1. Germline-derived CDR1 and CDR2 are SGHAT and FQNNGV. CDR3 length: 14 residues. After removal of 4 bases from V and 5 bases from J, the junction contained 7 bases not matched to a gene. The CDR3 loop reads CASSWSAQGYGYTF. The CDR3 coding sequence is TGTGCCAGCAGCTGGAGTGCACAGGGGTATGGCTACACCTTC.

The V gene is TRBV7-3, the J gene TRBJ2-3; 14 bases align to TRBD2. V shed 2 bases and J 6 bases; nucleotides not matched to a gene: 4. The length of the CDR3 is 16 residues. Germline V lookup: CDR1 SGHTA, CDR2 FQGTGA. The CDR3 nucleotides read TGTGCCAGCAGCTTAGGGACTAGCGGGGGCATGGATACGCAGTATTTT. It codes for CASSLGTSGGMDTQYF. Full variable domain (missing parts from reference TRBV7-3 and TRBJ2-3): GAGVSQTPSNKVTEKGKYVELRCDPISGHTALYWYRQSLGQGPEFLIYFQGTGAADDSGLPNDRFFAVRPEGSVSTLKIQRTERGDSAVYLCASSLGTSGGMDTQYFGPGTRLTVL.

This clone occurred once. V and J are TRBV19 and TRBJ1-2; D is uncertain. Germline-derived CDR1 and CDR2 are LNHDA and SQIVND (reference sequence). The V end lost 5 bases, the J end lost 8 bases, and 15 bases lay between the germline ends. The CDR3 is 13 amino acids. The CDR3 reads CASSESEGSGYTF. The CDR3 bases are TGTGCCAGTAGTGAGTCGGAGGGTTCGGGCTACACCTTC.

The chain joins TRBV10-3 to TRBJ2-7; D call uncertain. Germline-derived CDR1 and CDR2 are ENHRY and SYGVKD. V was cut by 0 bases and J by 1 base, with 4 bases left in between. The CDR3 sequence is 13 residues long. CDR3 loop: CAISESKSYEQYF. CDR3 nucleotides: TGTGCCATCAGTGAGTCTAAGTCCTACGAGCAGTACTTC.